Shown below are 13 T cell receptor beta chains from a single sample sequenced in a study of blood T cell repertoires in COVID-19. Method: immunoSEQ multiplex PCR; TCRdb's copy keeps in-frame clones and lacks some. The sample comprises roughly 230,000 clones, around four fifths of which are singletons, and about 9% rests with the top ten. Material for sequencing was peripheral blood. These receptors all stem from a man aged 40-49 years with active or convalescent COVID-19.

The chain has TRBV5-4 and TRBJ2-2, with 11 bases lining up with TRBD1. The CDR3 has 16 residues. Germline assignment: CDR1 SGHNT and CDR2 YYREEE (reference sequence). V was clipped by 6 bases and J by 5 bases; unmatched bases: 9. CDR3 region: CASTPWTGGKTGELFF. CDR3 in DNA: TGTGCCAGCACCCCATGGACAGGGGGCAAGACCGGGGAGCTGTTTTTT.

This sequence joins TRBV15 and TRBJ2-3; 12 bases fit TRBD2. There are 18 residues in the CDR3. The junction had 7 bases not matched to a gene; V was cut back by 0 bases and J by 3 bases. Looked up from germline, CDR1 is LNHNV and CDR2 is YYDKDF (reference sequence). The CDR3 loop reads CATSRDWTSGILTDTQYF. Here the CDR3 DNA reads TGTGCCACCAGCAGAGATTGGACTAGCGGGATTTTGACAGATACGCAGTATTTT.

The chain combines TRBV11-2 with TRBJ2-2; 9 bases line up with TRBD1. CDR1 is SGHAT and CDR2 is FQNNGV in the germline V gene. This CDR3 comprises 16 residues. The trim removed 2 bases at V and 3 bases at J, leaving 4 bases unmatched. The CDR3 loop reads CASSLKRDRDTGELFF. CDR3 DNA sequence: TGTGCCAGCAGCTTAAAGAGGGACAGGGACACCGGGGAGCTGTTTTTT.

V and J are TRBV19 and TRBJ2-1; possible D gene TRBD2, 5 bases. CDR1 and CDR2 from the germline V gene are LNHDA and SQIVND (reference sequence). The CDR3 is 11 residues long. V was shortened by 8 bases and J by 8 bases, with 10 bases between the two germline ends. CDR3 in amino acids: CASARRHEQFF. The CDR3 bases are TGTGCCAGTGCTAGGAGGCATGAGCAGTTCTTC.

The V gene is TRBV5-4, the J gene TRBJ1-1; D is unclear. Trimming pared 5 bases from V and 0 bases from J, leaving 8 bases between. The CDR3 length is 13 residues. Germline V gives CDR1 SGHNT, CDR2 YYREEE (reference sequence). The CDR3 region has the DNA TGTGCCAGCAGTTCCAGGCTGAACACTGAAGCTTTCTTT. Translation gives CASSSRLNTEAFF.

The rearrangement links TRBV4-2 to TRBJ1-2, with 7 bases fitting TRBD1. CDR3 length: 13 amino acids. With V trimmed by 1 base and J by 6 bases, 2 bases remained unmatched. The germline V gene has CDR1 LGHNA and CDR2 YNFKEQ. CDR3 sequence (DNA): TGTGCCAGCAGCCAAGGGACAGGCGATGGCTACACCTTC. Translation gives CASSQGTGDGYTF.

This chain uses TRBV2 with TRBJ2-5; a possible D gene is TRBD2 (6 bases). The CDR3 is 15 amino acids. Germline V gives CDR1 SNHLY, CDR2 FYNNEI. The V end was cut by 6 bases, the J end by 1 base, with 15 bases between. For the CDR3, the DNA is TGTGCCAGCAGCCAGGGACTGCACCTCCAAGAGACCCAGTACTTC. This codes for CASSQGLHLQETQYF.

This chain links TRBV4-3 with TRBJ1-2; D gene ambiguous. The ends were cut back, 5 bases at V and 2 bases at J, with 9 bases in the middle. The CDR3 has 13 amino acids. CDR1 LGHNA and CDR2 YSLEER come from the germline V gene. The CDR3 sequence: CASSDTVNYGYTF. The CDR3 DNA is TGCGCCAGCAGCGACACAGTAAACTATGGCTACACCTTC.

This clone was seen more than once but under ten times. The V call is TRBV9, the J call TRBJ2-2, with 8 positions matching TRBD2. This CDR3 spans 17 amino acids. Trimming took 7 bases from V and 0 from J; bases not matched to a gene: 11. Germline values: CDR1 SGDLS, CDR2 YYNGEE. Here the CDR3 reads CASRGGRGTPNTGELFF. The CDR3 bases are TGTGCCAGCCGCGGGGGGAGGGGGACGCCGAACACCGGGGAGCTGTTTTTT.

The chain joins TRBV10-2 to TRBJ2-7; a possible D gene is TRBD1 (6 bases). The V end lost 3 bases, the J end lost 6 bases, and 15 bases lay between the germline ends. Germline CDR1 is WSHSY and CDR2 is SAAADI. This CDR3 has 14 residues. The CDR3 nucleotides read TGCGCCAGCAGTGAACAGGGATTCCGGCGCGAGCAGTACTTC. It translates to CASSEQGFRREQYF.

This chain joins TRBV5-1 and TRBJ2-2, with 9 bases matching TRBD2. The CDR3 runs 20 residues. Germline assignment: CDR1 SGHRS and CDR2 YFSETQ. V trimming: 4 bases; J trimming: 6 bases; junction bases outside the gene matches: 22. The chain's CDR3 is CASSLPGQRQDSGSPGELFF. CDR3 sequence (DNA): TGCGCCAGCAGCCTGCCGGGACAGCGACAAGATAGCGGGAGTCCCGGGGAGCTGTTTTTT.

The V call is TRBV5-1, the J call TRBJ2-7; D call uncertain. Between the trimmed V and J ends, which lost 3 bases and 1 base, there was a span of 8 bases. There are 13 residues in the CDR3. CDR1 is SGHRS, CDR2 YFSETQ, per germline. The CDR3 here is CASSSDTSYEQYF. CDR3 DNA: TGCGCCAGCAGCTCAGACACATCCTACGAGCAGTACTTC. The complete variable domain, with remaining parts taken from reference TRBV5-1 and TRBJ2-7, reads KAGVTQTPRYLIKTRGQQVTLSCSPISGHRSVSWYQQTPGQGLQFLFEYFSETQRNKGNFPGRFSGRQFSNSRSEMNVSTLELGDSALYLCASSSDTSYEQYFGPGTRLTVT.

This clone has more than one count but fewer than ten. V is TRBV6-6 and J is TRBJ1-1, with 9 bases matching TRBD1. Germline lookup yields CDR1 MNHNY and CDR2 SVGAGI (reference sequence). The V and J ends lost 4 bases and 6 bases, in that order; junction bases with no gene match: 6. This CDR3 is built from 14 residues. CDR3 nucleotides: TGTGCCAGCAGTTCCACAGGGGGCGGTGCTGAAGCTTTCTTT. Amino acid sequence: CASSSTGGGAEAFF.